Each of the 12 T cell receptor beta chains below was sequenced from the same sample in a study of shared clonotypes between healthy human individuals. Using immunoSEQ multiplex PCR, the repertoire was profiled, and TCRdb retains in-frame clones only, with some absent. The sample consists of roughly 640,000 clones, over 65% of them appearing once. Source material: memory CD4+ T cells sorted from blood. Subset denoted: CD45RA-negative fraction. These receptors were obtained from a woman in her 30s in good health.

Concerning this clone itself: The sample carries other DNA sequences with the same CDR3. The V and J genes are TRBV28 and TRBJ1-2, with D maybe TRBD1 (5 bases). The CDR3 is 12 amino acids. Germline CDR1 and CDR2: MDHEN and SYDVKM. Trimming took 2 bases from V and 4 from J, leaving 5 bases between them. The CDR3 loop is CASSLGGYGYTF. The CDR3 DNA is TGTGCCAGCAGTTTAGGGGGCTATGGCTACACCTTC.

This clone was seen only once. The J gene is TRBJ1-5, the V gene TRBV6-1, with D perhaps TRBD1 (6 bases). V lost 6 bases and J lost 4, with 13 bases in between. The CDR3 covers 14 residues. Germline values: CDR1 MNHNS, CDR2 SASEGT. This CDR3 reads CASRETDRNQPQHF. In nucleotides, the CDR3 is TGTGCCAGCAGAGAAACGGACAGAAATCAGCCCCAGCATTTT.

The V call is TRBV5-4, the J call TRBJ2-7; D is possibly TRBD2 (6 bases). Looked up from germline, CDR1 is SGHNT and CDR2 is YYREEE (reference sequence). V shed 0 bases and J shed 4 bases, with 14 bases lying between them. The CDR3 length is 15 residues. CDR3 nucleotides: TGTGCCAGCAGCTTGGAGACGGGAGTCGGGTACGAGCAGTACTTC. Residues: CASSLETGVGYEQYF.

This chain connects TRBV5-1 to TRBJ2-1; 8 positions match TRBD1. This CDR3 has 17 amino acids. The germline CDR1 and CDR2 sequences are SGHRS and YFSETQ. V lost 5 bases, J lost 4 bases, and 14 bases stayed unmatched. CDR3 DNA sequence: TGCGCCAGCAGTGTGTTTGATTGGCAGGGGGCTTACAATGAGCAGTTCTTC. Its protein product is CASSVFDWQGAYNEQFF. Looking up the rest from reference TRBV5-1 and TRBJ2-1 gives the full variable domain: KAGVTQTPRYLIKTRGQQVTLSCSPISGHRSVSWYQQTPGQGLQFLFEYFSETQRNKGNFPGRFSGRQFSNSRSEMNVSTLELGDSALYLCASSVFDWQGAYNEQFFGPGTRLTVL.

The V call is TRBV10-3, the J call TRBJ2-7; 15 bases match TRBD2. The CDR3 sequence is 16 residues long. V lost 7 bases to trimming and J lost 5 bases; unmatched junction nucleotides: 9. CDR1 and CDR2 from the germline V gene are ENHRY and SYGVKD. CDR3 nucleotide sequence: TGTGCCATCAATCCCGGACTAGCGGGAGGGCCGAACGAGCAGTACTTC. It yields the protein CAINPGLAGGPNEQYF.

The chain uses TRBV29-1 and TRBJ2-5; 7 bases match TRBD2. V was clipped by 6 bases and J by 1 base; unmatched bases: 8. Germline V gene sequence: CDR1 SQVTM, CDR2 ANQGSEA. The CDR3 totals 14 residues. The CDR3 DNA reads TGCAGCGTCCTCGGGGCTAGCGGCCAAGAGACCCAGTACTTC. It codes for CSVLGASGQETQYF.

The CDR3 nucleotides read TGCAGCGTCGCCGGGACAGGGGGCTACGAGCAGTACTTC. Protein product: CSVAGTGGYEQYF. The V and J genes are TRBV29-1 and TRBJ2-7, with 11 positions matching TRBD1. Per the germline V gene, CDR1 is SQVTM and CDR2 is ANQGSEA. CDR3 length: 13 amino acids. V dropped 6 bases and J dropped 3; count of bases not matched to a gene: 4.

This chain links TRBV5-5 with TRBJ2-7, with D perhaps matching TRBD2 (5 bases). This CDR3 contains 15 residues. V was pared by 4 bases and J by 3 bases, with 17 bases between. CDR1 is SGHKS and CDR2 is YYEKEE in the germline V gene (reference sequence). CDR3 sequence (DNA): TGTGCCAGCAGCCCCATTGTGAGCGGTTTCTACGAGCAGTACTTC. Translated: CASSPIVSGFYEQYF.

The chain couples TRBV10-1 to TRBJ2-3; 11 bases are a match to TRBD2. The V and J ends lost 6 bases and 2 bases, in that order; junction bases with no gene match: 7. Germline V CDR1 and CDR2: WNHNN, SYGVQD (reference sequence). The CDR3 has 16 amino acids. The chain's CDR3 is CASSDLAGGLTDTQYF. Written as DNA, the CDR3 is TGCGCCAGCAGCGATCTAGCGGGAGGACTCACAGATACGCAGTATTTT.

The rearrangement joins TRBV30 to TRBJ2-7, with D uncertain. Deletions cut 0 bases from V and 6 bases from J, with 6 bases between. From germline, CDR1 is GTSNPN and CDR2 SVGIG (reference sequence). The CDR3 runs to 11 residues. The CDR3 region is CAWSVSGEQYF. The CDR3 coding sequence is TGTGCCTGGAGTGTAAGTGGCGAGCAGTACTTC.

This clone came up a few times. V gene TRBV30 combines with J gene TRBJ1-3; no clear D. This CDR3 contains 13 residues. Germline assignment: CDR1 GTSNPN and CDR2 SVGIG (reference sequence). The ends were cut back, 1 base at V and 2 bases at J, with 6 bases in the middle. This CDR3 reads CAWSGGAGNTIYF. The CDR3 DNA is TGTGCCTGGAGTGGCGGGGCTGGAAACACCATATATTTT.

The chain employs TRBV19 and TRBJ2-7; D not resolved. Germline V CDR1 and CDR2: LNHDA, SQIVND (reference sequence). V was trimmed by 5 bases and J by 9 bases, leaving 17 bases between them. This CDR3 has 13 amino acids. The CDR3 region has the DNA TGTGCCAGTAGTGCTCGAGACGAAACAAGGCAGTACTTC. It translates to CASSARDETRQYF.